Following are 27 T cell receptor beta chains from one sample sequenced in a study of beta chain features in type 1 diabetes. Sequencing targeted expressed TCRB transcripts, as all isolated RNA had been reverse transcribed. Sequenced by immunoSEQ multiplex PCR; TCRdb stores in-frame clones only, minus some. The table records fewer than 350,000 clones, roughly 8% of them present only once. The sequencing input was central memory CD4+ T cells from blood. These receptors originate from a woman aged 18-30 years in good health.

The chain recombines TRBV6-5 with TRBJ1-2; D might be TRBD1 (5 bases). Trimming shortened V by 2 bases and J by 4 bases, and 11 bases separated the two germline ends. The length of the CDR3 is 14 residues. Germline assignment: CDR1 MNHEY and CDR2 SVGAGI. As DNA, the CDR3 is TGTGCCAGCAGTTACGAGGGAGGGGTCTATGGCTACACCTTC. It yields the protein CASSYEGGVYGYTF.

The chain links TRBV7-9 to TRBJ2-7, with 7 bases aligning to TRBD1. The germline CDR1 and CDR2 sequences are SEHNR and FQNEAQ (reference sequence). The CDR3 contains 13 residues. Trimming took 6 bases from V and 2 from J; bases not matched to a gene: 4. CDR3 nucleotide sequence: TGTGCCAGCAGATGGGACAGCGCCTACGAGCAGTACTTC. Residues: CASRWDSAYEQYF.

V and J are TRBV18 and TRBJ2-5; 9 nucleotides align to TRBD1. From germline, CDR1 is KGHSH and CDR2 LQKENI. V was clipped by 6 bases and J by 4 bases; unmatched bases: 9. The CDR3 runs to 15 residues. For the CDR3, the DNA is TGTGCCAGCTCGCTCGGGACAGGGCGATCAGAGACCCAGTACTTC. Translating it yields CASSLGTGRSETQYF.

This clone was counted between two and nine times. The rearrangement joins TRBV7-9 to TRBJ2-5, with D possibly matching TRBD2 (5 bases). Germline V gives CDR1 SEHNR, CDR2 FQNEAQ (reference sequence). Deletions cut 3 bases from V and 1 base from J, with 15 bases between. The CDR3 runs to 16 residues. The CDR3 nucleotides are TGTGCCAGCAGCTTTGGAATAACCAGCGGCCAAGAGACCCAGTACTTC. Protein sequence: CASSFGITSGQETQYF.

A few counts support this clone. J is TRBJ2-5 and V is TRBV4-2, with 7 bases aligning to TRBD1. CDR1 and CDR2 (germline): LGHNA, YNFKEQ. With V trimmed by 1 base and J by 5 bases, 7 bases remained unmatched. CDR3 size: 15 residues. The chain's CDR3 is CASSQAGQRGETQYF. CDR3 in DNA: TGTGCCAGCAGCCAAGCGGGACAGCGTGGGGAGACCCAGTACTTC.

The chain is built from TRBV14 and TRBJ2-1, with TRBD2 matching 7 bases. The CDR3 length is 19 residues. With 0 bases clipped from V and 8 bases from J, the junction kept 19 bases outside the gene matches. In germline, CDR1 is SGHDN, CDR2 FVKESK. CDR3 region: CASSQETATRGLGFDEQFF. The CDR3 DNA reads as TGTGCCAGCAGCCAAGAGACCGCCACACGAGGACTAGGTTTTGATGAGCAGTTCTTC.

The chain uses TRBV11-3 and TRBJ1-5, with unresolved D. Germline values: CDR1 SGHNT, CDR2 YENEEA. There are 12 residues in the CDR3. Trimming took off 5 bases at V and 9 bases at J, with 11 bases between the two ends. The CDR3 region has the DNA TGTGCCAGCAGCCCCCGGTCTGGGCCCCAGCATTTT. Its translation: CASSPRSGPQHF.

The chain combines TRBV11-2 with TRBJ2-3; 7 bases match TRBD1. This CDR3 contains 15 residues. J lost 1 base, V lost 5 bases, and 6 bases had no gene match. CDR1 and CDR2 from the germline V gene are SGHAT and FQNNGV. CDR3 region: CASSPGTVRTDTQYF. The DNA for the CDR3 is TGTGCCAGCAGCCCTGGGACAGTTCGCACAGATACGCAGTATTTT. Full variable domain (missing parts from reference TRBV11-2 and TRBJ2-3): EAGVAQSPRYKIIEKRQSVAFWCNPISGHATLYWYQQILGQGPKLLIQFQNNGVVDDSQLPKDRFSAERLKGVDSTLKIQPAKLEDSAVYLCASSPGTVRTDTQYFGPGTRLTVL.

This clone has ten or more counts. J is TRBJ2-3 and V is TRBV13, with TRBD2 matching 13 bases. CDR3 length equals 16 residues. The germline V gene encodes CDR1 PRHDT and CDR2 FYEKMQ (reference sequence). The ends lost 6 bases at V and 6 bases at J; junction bases unmatched: 9. The CDR3 DNA is TGTGCCAGCAGACGTCTCGGACTAGCGGGAGCTGATACGCAGTATTTT. It yields the protein CASRRLGLAGADTQYF.

J is TRBJ2-3 and V is TRBV7-2; 8 nucleotides match TRBD2. Germline CDR1 is SGHTA and CDR2 is FQGNSA. This CDR3 has 18 amino acids. With V trimmed by 1 base and J by 2 bases, 11 bases remained unmatched. The CDR3 sequence is CASSLVYPGGSYTDTQYF. In nucleotides, the CDR3 is TGTGCCAGCAGCTTAGTTTATCCGGGAGGGTCTTACACAGATACGCAGTATTTT. The entire variable domain, with the rest obtained from reference TRBV7-2 and TRBJ2-3, is as follows: GAGVSQSPSNKVTEKGKDVELRCDPISGHTALYWYRQSLGQGLEFLIYFQGNSAPDKSGLPSDRFSAERTGGSVSTLTIQRTQQEDSAVYLCASSLVYPGGSYTDTQYFGPGTRLTVL.

A word on this clone: This sequence may be a read error, since a much larger clone differs from it by one base. The CDR3 protein is CASSGTANEKLFF. Here the CDR3 DNA reads TGTGCCAGCAGCGGGACAGCGAATGAAAAACTGTTTTTT. The chain carries TRBV6-1 and TRBJ1-4, with 7 bases matching TRBD1. This CDR3 has 13 amino acids. Germline V gene lookup returns CDR1 MNHNS and CDR2 SASEGT. V lost 6 bases to trimming and J lost 5 bases; unmatched junction nucleotides: 3.

This clone was recorded a few times. The chain is built from TRBV7-8 and TRBJ2-7, with TRBD2 matching 10 bases. The V segment lost 1 base and the J segment 6 bases; nucleotides outside the gene matches: 9. Per the germline V gene, CDR1 is SGHVS and CDR2 is FQNEAQ. This CDR3 region has 16 residues. This chain's CDR3 is CASSLVSGRTLREQYF. The CDR3 coding sequence is TGTGCCAGCAGCTTAGTTAGCGGGAGGACGCTCCGCGAGCAGTACTTC.

This clone has only a few counts. This chain uses TRBV5-1 with TRBJ1-6, with TRBD1 matching over 8 bases. The junction had 2 bases not matched to a gene; V was cut back by 1 base and J by 5 bases. This CDR3 spans 15 amino acids. Germline CDR1 is SGHRS and CDR2 is YFSETQ. Here the CDR3 DNA reads TGCGCCAGCAGCTTGAGGACAGGGAATAATTCACCCCTCCACTTT. Translating gives CASSLRTGNNSPLHF.

This clone was seen more than once but under ten times. This chain links TRBV7-9 with TRBJ2-2, with 9 bases that match TRBD1. The CDR3 has 16 amino acids. V dropped 5 bases and J dropped 1; count of bases not matched to a gene: 5. The germline V gene has CDR1 SEHNR and CDR2 FQNEAQ (reference sequence). The DNA of the CDR3 is TGTGCCAGCAGCCGGGCGGGACAGGGGAACACCGGGGAGCTGTTTTTT. Residues: CASSRAGQGNTGELFF.

This clone was seen many times. J is TRBJ2-2 and V is TRBV28; D tentatively fits TRBD1 or TRBD2 (6 bases each). This CDR3 region has 14 residues. The V end lost 5 bases, the J end lost 5 bases, and 12 bases lay between the germline ends. Germline V gene data show CDR1 as MDHEN and CDR2 as SYDVKM. The CDR3 DNA follows: TGTGCCAGCAGTCCCGGAGGGGGGACCGGGGAGCTGTTTTTT. The encoded protein is CASSPGGGTGELFF.

The sample holds a few counts of this clone. The CDR3 spells CASSLSHEQFF. In nucleotides, the CDR3 is TGTGCCAGCAGCTTATCCCATGAGCAGTTCTTC. The chain carries TRBV7-8 and TRBJ2-1; D call uncertain. V gave up 2 bases and J gave up 8 bases, with 4 bases separating them. The CDR3 has 11 residues. The germline V gene encodes CDR1 SGHVS and CDR2 FQNEAQ.

This clone has ten or more counts. The J gene is TRBJ2-1, the V gene TRBV23-1; D not resolved. TRBV23-1 is designated an ORF whose function remains uncertain. CDR3 size: 17 residues. With 0 bases removed from V and 0 bases from J, the gap between germline ends came to 12 bases. The CDR3 region is CASSQSLAKLSYNEQFF. In DNA form, the CDR3 reads TGCGCCAGCAGTCAATCGTTGGCGAAACTCTCCTACAATGAGCAGTTCTTC.

This clone was found a few times. The gene calls are TRBV7-2 and TRBJ2-7; TRBD2 aligns across 7 bases. The length of the CDR3 is 18 residues. Trimming cost V 7 bases and J 4 bases; bases outside gene matches: 22. Germline V CDR1 and CDR2: SGHTA, FQGNSA. The CDR3 nucleotides read TGTGCCAGCAACAATCAGTTCCAGGAGCGGGGCTACGATTACGAGCAGTACGTC. It translates to CASNNQFQERGYDYEQYV.

CDR3 bases: TGTGCCAGCAGCTTTGCGAGGGCTGTTGCGAACAATGAGCAGTTCTTC. It translates to CASSFARAVANNEQFF. The chain is built from TRBV7-8 and TRBJ2-1; D may be TRBD2 (5 bases). This CDR3 contains 16 residues. V dropped 3 bases and J dropped 5 bases, with 17 bases sitting between them. The germline gives CDR1 SGHVS, CDR2 FQNEAQ.

V is TRBV5-4 and J is TRBJ1-1; D gene ambiguous. V was shortened by 2 bases and J by 0 bases, with 8 bases between the two germline ends. Germline V gene sequence: CDR1 SGHNT, CDR2 YYREEE (reference sequence). This CDR3 comprises 14 residues. CDR3 bases: TGTGCCAGCAGCTTTGGGTCGATGAACACTGAAGCTTTCTTT. This gives the protein CASSFGSMNTEAFF.

Comments on this clone: Other nucleotide sequences from this sample produce the same CDR3. This chain connects TRBV9 to TRBJ2-3; no definite D call. CDR3 size: 13 residues. The V end was cut by 0 bases, the J end by 5 bases, with 7 bases between. Germline V CDR1 and CDR2: SGDLS, YYNGEE. CDR3 protein: CASSVGRGDTQYF. As DNA, the CDR3 is TGTGCCAGCAGCGTAGGGAGAGGAGATACGCAGTATTTT.

The gene calls are TRBV9 and TRBJ2-6; tentative D call: TRBD1 (6 bases). V was shortened by 4 bases and J by 1 base, with 9 bases between the two germline ends. The CDR3 sequence is 15 residues long. The germline V gene encodes CDR1 SGDLS and CDR2 YYNGEE. The CDR3 region is CASSFQGSGANVLTF. CDR3 bases: TGTGCCAGCAGCTTTCAGGGGTCTGGGGCCAACGTCCTGACTTTC.

This clone was observed a handful of times. The chain has TRBV7-9 and TRBJ1-1, with unresolved D. The CDR3 is made up of 13 amino acids. Germline CDR1 reads SEHNR; CDR2 reads FQNEAQ (reference sequence). V was clipped by 5 bases and J by 5 bases, with 12 bases between them. The chain's CDR3 is CASSPPRSTEAFF. DNA of the CDR3: TGTGCCAGCAGCCCCCCTCGTAGTACTGAAGCTTTCTTT. Together with reference TRBV7-9 and TRBJ1-1, the CDR3 gives the full variable domain: DTGVSQNPRHKITKRGQNVTFRCDPISEHNRLYWYRQTLGQGPEFLTYFQNEAQLEKSRLLSDRFSAERPKGSFSTLEIQRTEQGDSAMYLCASSPPRSTEAFFGQGTRLTVV.

This clone was seen only a few times. The chain joins TRBV18 to TRBJ2-5, with D perhaps being TRBD1 or TRBD2 (6 bases each). Germline CDR1 reads KGHSH; CDR2 reads LQKENI. V gave up 3 bases and J gave up 4 bases, with 18 bases separating them. The CDR3 spans 16 residues. In DNA form, the CDR3 reads TGTGCCAGCTCACCGACCCGACGGGGGCGCCTAGAGACCCAGTACTTC. This translates into CASSPTRRGRLETQYF. Complete variable domain (other parts from reference TRBV18 and TRBJ2-5): NAGVMQNPRHLVRRRGQEARLRCSPMKGHSHVYWYRQLPEEGLKFMVYLQKENIIDESGMPKERFSAEFPKEGPSILRIQQVVRGDSAAYFCASSPTRRGRLETQYFGPGTRLLVL.

This clone was detected a few times. The chain carries TRBV7-3 and TRBJ2-3; TRBD2 agrees at 13 bases. V shed 5 bases, J shed 7 bases, and the junction held 3 bases outside the gene matches. The CDR3 extends over 14 amino acids. CDR1 and CDR2 (germline): SGHTA, FQGTGA. CDR3 sequence: CASSRTSGGNTQYF. As DNA, the CDR3 is TGTGCCAGCAGCCGGACTAGCGGGGGTAATACGCAGTATTTT.

This clone came up many times. The chain recombines TRBV6-5 with TRBJ2-1, with D tentatively TRBD2 (5 bases). This CDR3 contains 12 residues. Germline V gene data show CDR1 as MNHEY and CDR2 as SVGAGI. V lost 5 bases to trimming and J lost 7 bases, with 9 bases between them. CDR3 sequence: CASSKLGNEQFF. Here the CDR3 DNA reads TGTGCCAGCAGTAAACTAGGTAATGAGCAGTTCTTC.

The CDR3 sequence is CASSLAGADEAFF. CDR3 DNA sequence: TGTGCCAGCAGCTTAGCGGGGGCAGATGAAGCTTTCTTT. The chain is built from TRBV7-9 and TRBJ1-1, with a tentative D call TRBD1 (6 bases). CDR1 and CDR2 (germline): SEHNR, FQNEAQ (reference sequence). Trimming took 0 bases from V and 7 from J, leaving 9 bases between them. The CDR3 is made up of 13 amino acids.